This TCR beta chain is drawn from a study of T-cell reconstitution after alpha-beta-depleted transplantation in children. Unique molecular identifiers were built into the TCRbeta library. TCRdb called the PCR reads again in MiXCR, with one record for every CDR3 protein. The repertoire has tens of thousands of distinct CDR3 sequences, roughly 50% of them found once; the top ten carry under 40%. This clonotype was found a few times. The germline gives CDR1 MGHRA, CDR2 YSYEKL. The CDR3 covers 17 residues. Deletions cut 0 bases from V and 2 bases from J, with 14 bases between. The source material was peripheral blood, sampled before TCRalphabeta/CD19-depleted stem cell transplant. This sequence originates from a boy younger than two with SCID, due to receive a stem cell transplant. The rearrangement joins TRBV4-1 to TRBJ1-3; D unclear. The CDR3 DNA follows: TGCGCCAGCAGCCAAGATAGAGGAGGGTCCACTGGAAACACCATATATTTT. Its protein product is CASSQDRGGSTGNTIYF.